This is a list of T cell receptor beta chains from one sample in a study of tumor-infiltrating lymphocytes in primary liver carcinoma. TCRdb itself ran the multiplex PCR reads through MiXCR, one entry per CDR3 protein. The sample holds fewer than 350,000 distinct CDR3 sequences; about 65% are singletons and the top ten take about 6.1%. Sequencing was carried out using peripheral blood. The source of these receptors is a man in his forties with primary liver carcinoma and hepatitis B virus infection. Each CDR3 is given with its conserved first and last residue. D genes are given only for firm matches. The size field is filled for only some rows; it gives once, few, many or a size class.

D gene: NA; clone size: NA; V gene: TRBV5-4; J gene: TRBJ2-7; CDR3 DNA: TGTGCCAGCAGCATGGGTCAGGAGGGGGCGGTGAATGCCTACGAGCAGTACTTC; CDR3 protein: CASSMGQEGAVNAYEQYF
D gene: NA; clone size: few; V gene: TRBV9; J gene: TRBJ2-7; CDR3 DNA: TGTGCCAGCAGCGTAAGGGCGGCTCCTAGCAGCGAGCAGTACTTC; CDR3 protein: CASSVRAAPSSEQYF
D gene: TRBD2; clone size: NA; V gene: TRBV5-1; J gene: TRBJ2-5; CDR3 DNA: TGCGCCAGCAGCTTGGCCGGACTAGCGGGAGATCAGGAGACCCAGTACTTC; CDR3 protein: CASSLAGLAGDQETQYF
D gene: NA; clone size: NA; V gene: TRBV12-3/TRBV12-4; J gene: TRBJ2-1; CDR3 DNA: TGTGACAGCTTGGGGTGGGGGGACTACAATGAGCAGTTCTTC; CDR3 protein: CDSLGWGDYNEQFF
D gene: NA; clone size: many; V gene: TRBV4-1; J gene: TRBJ2-7; CDR3 DNA: TGCGCCAGCAGCCAAGATAGGACGACTACCTACGAGCAGTACTTC; CDR3 protein: CASSQDRTTTYEQYF
D gene: NA; clone size: NA; V gene: TRBV5-6; J gene: TRBJ1-5; CDR3 DNA: TGTGCCAGCAGCTTGTGGGGGTCGCCTCAGCCCCAGCATTTT; CDR3 protein: CASSLWGSPQPQHF
D gene: TRBD2; clone size: NA; V gene: TRBV5-1; J gene: TRBJ2-1; CDR3 DNA: TGCGCCAGCAGCCCCGGACTAGCGGCTAAATACAATGAGCAGTTCTTC; CDR3 protein: CASSPGLAAKYNEQFF
D gene: TRBD1; clone size: many; V gene: TRBV11-3; J gene: TRBJ2-2; CDR3 DNA: TGTGCCAGCAGCCACAGGGGTTCCGGGGAGCTGTTTTTT; CDR3 protein: CASSHRGSGELFF
D gene: TRBD1; clone size: NA; V gene: TRBV5-1; J gene: TRBJ2-5; CDR3 DNA: TGCGCCAGCAGCGAAGGGACAGGGGGCTTAGGAGAGACCCAGTACTTC; CDR3 protein: CASSEGTGGLGETQYF
D gene: TRBD2; clone size: NA; V gene: TRBV30; J gene: TRBJ2-7; CDR3 DNA: TGTGCCTGGCACGTAAGCGGGAGGTACGAGCAGTACTTC; CDR3 protein: CAWHVSGRYEQYF
D gene: NA; clone size: NA; V gene: TRBV28; J gene: TRBJ1-5; CDR3 DNA: TGTGGCAGCAGTTCATACCCCGACAGTAATCATCAGCCCCAGCATTTT; CDR3 protein: CGSSSYPDSNHQPQHF
D gene: TRBD2; clone size: NA; V gene: TRBV4-1; J gene: TRBJ2-7; CDR3 DNA: TGCGCCAGCAGCCAAGAATCAGGGACTAGCCATTTCTACGAGCAGTACTTC; CDR3 protein: CASSQESGTSHFYEQYF
D gene: NA; clone size: few; V gene: TRBV7-8; J gene: TRBJ1-1; CDR3 DNA: TGTGCCAGCAGCTCGACCGGGGGGTTCACTGAAGCTTTCTTT; CDR3 protein: CASSSTGGFTEAFF
D gene: TRBD1; clone size: many; V gene: TRBV6-2/TRBV6-3; J gene: TRBJ2-3; CDR3 DNA: TGTGCCAGCAGTTACTCGAGACAGGGGGTCGTCACAGATACGCAGTATTTT; CDR3 protein: CASSYSRQGVVTDTQYF
D gene: NA; clone size: few; V gene: TRBV6-2/TRBV6-3; J gene: TRBJ2-7; CDR3 DNA: TGTGCCAGCAGTTACGTAGGGCACGAGCAGTACTTC; CDR3 protein: CASSYVGHEQYF
D gene: NA; clone size: NA; V gene: TRBV11-2; J gene: TRBJ2-2; CDR3 DNA: TGTGCCAGCAGCATAGGATCCGGGGAGCTGCTTTTT; CDR3 protein: CASSIGSGELLF
D gene: NA; clone size: NA; V gene: TRBV6-1; J gene: TRBJ2-1; CDR3 DNA: TGTGCCAGCAGTGAAGTTGAGGCCTGGCACAATGAGCAGTTCTTC; CDR3 protein: CASSEVEAWHNEQFF
D gene: NA; clone size: NA; V gene: TRBV11-1; J gene: TRBJ2-2; CDR3 DNA: TGTGCCAACAGCCTAATGGGGAACACCGGGGAGCTGTTTTTT; CDR3 protein: CANSLMGNTGELFF
D gene: NA; clone size: NA; V gene: TRBV6-2/TRBV6-3; J gene: TRBJ2-7; CDR3 DNA: TGTGCCGTACGGGAGAGGCGGTACGAGCAGTACTTC; CDR3 protein: CAVRERRYEQYF
D gene: TRBD2; clone size: NA; V gene: TRBV10-3; J gene: TRBJ2-2; CDR3 DNA: TGTGCCATCAGTGTAACAGGCCCTAGCGGGTCGTCGAACACCGGGGAGCTGTTTTTT; CDR3 protein: CAISVTGPSGSSNTGELFF
D gene: NA; clone size: few; V gene: TRBV5-6; J gene: TRBJ2-2; CDR3 DNA: TGTGCCAGCAGCCGGTGGCGGGTAACGATTCCGAACACCGGGGAGCTGTTTTTT; CDR3 protein: CASSRWRVTIPNTGELFF
D gene: NA; clone size: many; V gene: TRBV12-3/TRBV12-4; J gene: TRBJ1-1; CDR3 DNA: TGTGCCAGCAGCCCCACGGGCGGTGAAGCTTTCTTT; CDR3 protein: CASSPTGGEAFF
D gene: NA; clone size: many; V gene: TRBV6-6; J gene: TRBJ2-1; CDR3 DNA: TGTGCCAGCAGTTACCAGGGCCCCTACAATGAGCAGTTCTTC; CDR3 protein: CASSYQGPYNEQFF
D gene: NA; clone size: many; V gene: TRBV6-1; J gene: TRBJ2-5; CDR3 DNA: TGTGCCAGCAGTGATATAAGGGAAGAGACCCAGTACTTC; CDR3 protein: CASSDIREETQYF
D gene: TRBD2; clone size: many; V gene: TRBV6-6; J gene: TRBJ2-1; CDR3 DNA: TGTGCCAGCAGTAGAAAGAAGGCACAGGTCAGGACTAGCTACAATGAGCAGTTCTTC; CDR3 protein: CASSRKKAQVRTSYNEQFF
D gene: NA; clone size: few; V gene: TRBV6-5; J gene: TRBJ2-1; CDR3 DNA: TGTGCCAGCAGTTACTCGTCGGTAGGCTCCTACAATGAGCAGTTCTTC; CDR3 protein: CASSYSSVGSYNEQFF
D gene: NA; clone size: NA; V gene: TRBV6-6; J gene: TRBJ1-6; CDR3 DNA: TGTGCCAGCACCTTCTCTGAGGGTTACCATAATTCACCCCTCCACTTT; CDR3 protein: CASTFSEGYHNSPLHF
D gene: TRBD1; clone size: NA; V gene: TRBV27; J gene: TRBJ1-6; CDR3 DNA: TGTGCCAGCAGTTGGGACAGGGAGGATTCACCCCTCCACTTT; CDR3 protein: CASSWDREDSPLHF
D gene: NA; clone size: many; V gene: TRBV6-5; J gene: TRBJ2-2; CDR3 DNA: TGTGCCAGCACCCGGGATCTCACCGGGGAGCTGTTTTTT; CDR3 protein: CASTRDLTGELFF
D gene: NA; clone size: NA; V gene: TRBV4-3; J gene: TRBJ2-7; CDR3 DNA: TGTGCCAGCAGCCAAGATATGGTAAGCTCCTACGAGCAGTACTTC; CDR3 protein: CASSQDMVSSYEQYF
D gene: TRBD2; clone size: many; V gene: TRBV6-1; J gene: TRBJ2-1; CDR3 DNA: TGTGCCAGCAGTGAACAGGTAGCGGGGTGGGATGAGCAGTTCTTC; CDR3 protein: CASSEQVAGWDEQFF
D gene: NA; clone size: NA; V gene: TRBV7-8; J gene: TRBJ2-7; CDR3 DNA: TGTGCCAGCAGCTTAATCGGAGGGGTTTTCGAGCAGTACTTC; CDR3 protein: CASSLIGGVFEQYF
D gene: TRBD1; clone size: NA; V gene: TRBV12-3/TRBV12-4; J gene: TRBJ2-5; CDR3 DNA: TGTGCCAGCAGTTATCCAGGTCAGGGGGCAGGAGAGATCCAGTACTTC; CDR3 protein: CASSYPGQGAGEIQYF
D gene: NA; clone size: NA; V gene: TRBV14; J gene: TRBJ2-2; CDR3 DNA: TGTGCCAGCAGCCAAGATGTGATGCGTACCGGGGAGCTGTTTTTT; CDR3 protein: CASSQDVMRTGELFF
D gene: TRBD1; clone size: NA; V gene: TRBV6-5; J gene: TRBJ2-3; CDR3 DNA: TGTGCCAGCAGTTACTCGGGGACAGGACAGCGCACAGATACGCAGTATTTT; CDR3 protein: CASSYSGTGQRTDTQYF
D gene: NA; clone size: NA; V gene: TRBV10-2; J gene: TRBJ2-2; CDR3 DNA: TGCGCCAGCAGTTCCACGAACACCGGGGAGCTGTTTTTT; CDR3 protein: CASSSTNTGELFF
D gene: NA; clone size: NA; V gene: TRBV11-2; J gene: TRBJ2-5; CDR3 DNA: TGTGCCAGCAGCTTAGATATCACGCGACTAGGAATTCGCGAGACCCAGTACTTC; CDR3 protein: CASSLDITRLGIRETQYF
D gene: NA; clone size: NA; V gene: TRBV4-1; J gene: TRBJ2-5; CDR3 DNA: TGCGCCAGCAGCCGCCCACAGCTAGTGGGTTTGTACCAAGAGACCCAGTACTTC; CDR3 protein: CASSRPQLVGLYQETQYF
D gene: NA; clone size: many; V gene: TRBV6-1; J gene: TRBJ2-1; CDR3 DNA: TGTGCCAGCAGTCCACCCTCGGGACGGGTAGGCAATGAGCAGTTCTTC; CDR3 protein: CASSPPSGRVGNEQFF
D gene: NA; clone size: many; V gene: TRBV6-1; J gene: TRBJ2-1; CDR3 DNA: TGTGCCAGCCTAAACTACAATGAGCAGTTCTTC; CDR3 protein: CASLNYNEQFF
D gene: TRBD2; clone size: NA; V gene: TRBV6-1; J gene: TRBJ2-5; CDR3 DNA: TGTGCCAGCAGTGAATCGGGGGGACCTGAGACCCAGTACTTC; CDR3 protein: CASSESGGPETQYF
D gene: NA; clone size: many; V gene: TRBV5-5; J gene: TRBJ1-2; CDR3 DNA: TGTGCCAGCAGCTTGGATTCCGGAAACTATGGCTACACCTTC; CDR3 protein: CASSLDSGNYGYTF
D gene: NA; clone size: few; V gene: TRBV6-1; J gene: TRBJ1-3; CDR3 DNA: TGTGCCAGTTCCGACACGTCCGCTGGGAACACCATATATTTT; CDR3 protein: CASSDTSAGNTIYF
D gene: NA; clone size: few; V gene: TRBV12-3/TRBV12-4; J gene: TRBJ2-1; CDR3 DNA: TGTGCCAGCCTCAGGCCCGATGAGCAGTTCTTC; CDR3 protein: CASLRPDEQFF